The entry that follows covers one T cell receptor beta chain sequence. Antigen specificity is unknown. Here immunoSEQ multiplex PCR was the method, and the copy in TCRdb shows in-frame clones only, minus some. This table has 88,000 or so clones, roughly 90% appearing once. This sample was included in a study of T cell responses to AZD1222 COVID-19 vaccine. The CDR3 has 15 amino acids. Per germline, CDR1 LNHDA and CDR2 SQIVND (reference sequence). V lost 9 bases, J lost 9 bases, and 12 bases stayed unmatched. Study conclusions and caveats: When two AZD1222 doses had been given, Spike-specific TCR breadth and depth rose.

Specimen: peripheral blood, collected on day 0 of AZD1222 vaccination. This chain links TRBV19 with TRBJ2-1; 12 nucleotides line up with TRBD1. This sequence was found in an adult in good health. CDR3 in DNA: TGTGCCAGCCGAACGGGACAGGGGGCCGTCTTTGAGCAGTTCTTC. It codes for CASRTGQGAVFEQFF.